A selection of T cell receptor beta chains follows, all from one sample in a study of glioma-infiltrating T cells after dendritic cell vaccination. Sequencing was performed with immunoSEQ multiplex PCR; in TCRdb, only in-frame clones are kept and a portion is missing. This sample has under 30,000 clones; approximately 89% occur once, and the top ten carry about 2.9%. Material: blood, obtained after dendritic cell vaccination. These receptors were collected from a human donor with glioblastoma. Both conserved end residues are part of each CDR3. A D gene is named only where the DNA matches it firmly. Some rows mark clone size as missing; the rest say once, few, many or name a class of expanded clone.

d_call: TRBD1; j_call: TRBJ2-7; v_call: TRBV27; clone_size: medium-sized; cdr3_aa: CASSGQASSYEQYF; cdr3_nt: TGTGCCAGCAGCGGACAGGCGAGCTCCTACGAGCAGTACTTC
d_call: -; j_call: TRBJ1-2; v_call: TRBV4-1; clone_size: -; cdr3_aa: CASSQAQANLYGYTF; cdr3_nt: TGCGCCAGCAGCCAAGCCCAGGCTAATCTATATGGCTACACCTTC
d_call: -; j_call: TRBJ2-5; v_call: TRBV4-1; clone_size: -; cdr3_aa: CASSQEVRASKETQYF; cdr3_nt: TGCGCCAGCAGCCAAGAAGTCAGGGCGAGTAAAGAGACCCAGTACTTC
d_call: -; j_call: TRBJ1-4; v_call: TRBV5-1; clone_size: -; cdr3_aa: CASSDAGGSLDEKLFF; cdr3_nt: TGCGCCAGCAGCGACGCTGGGGGGAGCCTCGATGAAAAACTGTTTTTT
d_call: TRBD1; j_call: TRBJ2-5; v_call: TRBV6-1; clone_size: -; cdr3_aa: CASTITRGRETQYF; cdr3_nt: TGTGCCAGCACTATTACGAGGGGGCGAGAGACCCAGTACTTC
d_call: TRBD1; j_call: TRBJ1-1; v_call: TRBV29-1; clone_size: -; cdr3_aa: CSVQTGPEAFF; cdr3_nt: TGCAGCGTTCAGACAGGGCCTGAAGCTTTCTTT
d_call: -; j_call: TRBJ2-7; v_call: TRBV11-3; clone_size: -; cdr3_aa: CASSRLSEQYF; cdr3_nt: TGTGCCAGCAGCCGCCTATCCGAGCAGTACTTC
d_call: -; j_call: TRBJ2-7; v_call: TRBV7-2; clone_size: -; cdr3_aa: CASSRGQAYEQYF; cdr3_nt: TGTGCCAGCAGCAGGGGCCAGGCCTACGAGCAGTACTTC
d_call: -; j_call: TRBJ2-3; v_call: TRBV6-6; clone_size: -; cdr3_aa: CASSHLGGSTDTQYF; cdr3_nt: TGTGCCAGCAGCCATCTCGGCGGTAGCACAGATACGCAGTATTTT
d_call: TRBD2; j_call: TRBJ2-3; v_call: TRBV5-1; clone_size: -; cdr3_aa: CASSPGRGSTDTQYF; cdr3_nt: TGCGCCAGCAGCCCGGGGAGGGGTAGCACAGATACGCAGTATTTT
d_call: -; j_call: TRBJ2-7; v_call: TRBV5-1; clone_size: -; cdr3_aa: CASSLTSSYEQYF; cdr3_nt: TGCGCCAGCAGTCTGACATCGAGTTACGAGCAGTACTTC
d_call: TRBD2; j_call: TRBJ2-1; v_call: TRBV5-1; clone_size: -; cdr3_aa: CASSLGAGGLLVEQFF; cdr3_nt: TGCGCCAGCAGCTTGGGTGCGGGGGGGCTATTGGTTGAGCAGTTCTTC
d_call: -; j_call: TRBJ2-6; v_call: TRBV2; clone_size: -; cdr3_aa: CASHGLISGANVLTF; cdr3_nt: TGTGCCAGCCACGGACTGATCTCTGGGGCCAACGTCCTGACTTTC
d_call: -; j_call: TRBJ2-7; v_call: TRBV7-9; clone_size: -; cdr3_aa: CASSYGASSYEQYF; cdr3_nt: TGTGCCAGCAGCTATGGGGCCAGCTCCTACGAGCAGTACTTC
d_call: TRBD1; j_call: TRBJ1-2; v_call: TRBV7-2; clone_size: -; cdr3_aa: CASSFGQVLYGYTF; cdr3_nt: TGTGCCAGCAGCTTTGGACAGGTTCTTTATGGCTACACCTTC
d_call: -; j_call: TRBJ1-5; v_call: TRBV5-5; clone_size: once; cdr3_aa: CASSFDTRYQPQHF; cdr3_nt: TGTGCCAGCAGCTTCGACACCAGGTATCAGCCCCAGCATTTT
d_call: -; j_call: TRBJ2-1; v_call: TRBV5-1; clone_size: -; cdr3_aa: CASSLMSSAGLSKRNEQFF; cdr3_nt: TGCGCCAGCAGCTTGATGTCTAGCGCGGGTTTATCGAAAAGGAATGAGCAGTTCTTC
d_call: -; j_call: TRBJ1-4; v_call: TRBV6-5; clone_size: -; cdr3_aa: CASSSEATNEKLFF; cdr3_nt: TGTGCCAGCAGTTCGGAGGCAACTAATGAAAAACTGTTTTTT
d_call: TRBD2; j_call: TRBJ2-3; v_call: TRBV27; clone_size: -; cdr3_aa: CASSRGDADTQYF; cdr3_nt: TGTGCCAGCAGTCGGGGGGATGCAGATACGCAGTATTTT
d_call: TRBD2; j_call: TRBJ2-1; v_call: TRBV30; clone_size: -; cdr3_aa: CAWSPHPRLAEFNNEQFF; cdr3_nt: TGTGCCTGGAGTCCCCACCCCCGACTAGCGGAATTCAACAATGAGCAGTTCTTC
d_call: TRBD1; j_call: TRBJ1-1; v_call: TRBV9; clone_size: -; cdr3_aa: CASSPRPQGGTEAFF; cdr3_nt: TGTGCCAGCAGCCCACGACCCCAGGGGGGCACTGAAGCTTTCTTT
d_call: -; j_call: TRBJ2-7; v_call: TRBV15; clone_size: -; cdr3_aa: CATSRDRARYEQYF; cdr3_nt: TGTGCCACCAGCAGAGATCGCGCGAGATACGAGCAGTACTTC
d_call: TRBD1; j_call: TRBJ2-3; v_call: TRBV11-3; clone_size: -; cdr3_aa: CASSSGTGEADTQYF; cdr3_nt: TGTGCCAGCAGCTCCGGGACAGGGGAGGCAGATACGCAGTATTTT
d_call: TRBD2; j_call: TRBJ2-5; v_call: TRBV6-1; clone_size: once; cdr3_aa: CASSAIRTSGKETQYF; cdr3_nt: TGTGCCAGCAGTGCAATAAGGACTAGCGGTAAAGAGACCCAGTACTTC
d_call: -; j_call: TRBJ1-1; v_call: TRBV10-3; clone_size: -; cdr3_aa: CAGSPTGGNTEAFF; cdr3_nt: TGTGCCGGTTCACCCACGGGAGGGAACACTGAAGCTTTCTTT
d_call: TRBD1; j_call: TRBJ1-1; v_call: TRBV10-1; clone_size: -; cdr3_aa: CASSRTTGGRTEAFF; cdr3_nt: TGCGCCAGCAGTCGGACGACAGGGGGCCGAACTGAAGCTTTCTTT
d_call: -; j_call: TRBJ1-2; v_call: TRBV7-2; clone_size: -; cdr3_aa: CASSLVQGINNGYTF; cdr3_nt: TGTGCCAGCAGCTTAGTGCAGGGTATCAACAATGGCTACACCTTC
d_call: -; j_call: TRBJ1-6; v_call: TRBV2; clone_size: -; cdr3_aa: CAKRTAYNSPLHF; cdr3_nt: TGTGCCAAGCGGACAGCCTATAATTCACCCCTCCACTTT
d_call: -; j_call: TRBJ1-1; v_call: TRBV9; clone_size: -; cdr3_aa: CASSVEWGDAEAFF; cdr3_nt: TGTGCCAGCAGCGTAGAGTGGGGGGACGCTGAAGCTTTCTTT
d_call: -; j_call: TRBJ2-3; v_call: TRBV7-6; clone_size: -; cdr3_aa: CASSLGGGSSTDTQYF; cdr3_nt: TGTGCCAGCAGCTTAGGTGGCGGATCTAGCACAGATACGCAGTATTTT
d_call: TRBD2; j_call: TRBJ2-2; v_call: TRBV4-2; clone_size: -; cdr3_aa: CASSQDAGGTGELFF; cdr3_nt: TGTGCCAGCAGCCAAGATGCGGGGGGAACCGGGGAGCTGTTTTTT
d_call: -; j_call: TRBJ2-7; v_call: TRBV6-1; clone_size: -; cdr3_aa: CASSHKGVLLSEQYF; cdr3_nt: TGTGCCAGCAGTCATAAGGGGGTTCTCCTTAGCGAGCAGTACTTC
d_call: TRBD1; j_call: TRBJ1-4; v_call: TRBV28; clone_size: -; cdr3_aa: CASSTPRDRGRGEKLFF; cdr3_nt: TGTGCCAGCTCTACTCCCCGGGACAGGGGCCGGGGGGAAAAACTGTTTTTT
d_call: TRBD2; j_call: TRBJ2-1; v_call: TRBV5-1; clone_size: -; cdr3_aa: CASSLPRTSGYNEQFF; cdr3_nt: TGCGCCAGCAGCTTGCCCCGGACTAGCGGTTACAATGAGCAGTTCTTC
d_call: TRBD1; j_call: TRBJ1-6; v_call: TRBV19; clone_size: -; cdr3_aa: CASSIDRGGNSPLHF; cdr3_nt: TGTGCCAGTAGTATAGATCGAGGGGGCAATTCACCCCTCCACTTT
d_call: -; j_call: TRBJ1-1; v_call: TRBV5-1; clone_size: -; cdr3_aa: CASMTTGLKNTEAFF; cdr3_nt: TGCGCCAGCATGACCACAGGGCTGAAGAACACTGAAGCTTTCTTT
d_call: -; j_call: TRBJ2-1; v_call: TRBV5-1; clone_size: -; cdr3_aa: CASSLASGRYNEQFF; cdr3_nt: TGCGCCAGCAGCTTGGCCAGCGGGCGGTACAATGAGCAGTTCTTC
d_call: TRBD1; j_call: TRBJ2-7; v_call: TRBV5-6; clone_size: -; cdr3_aa: CASSRQGRSSYEQYF; cdr3_nt: TGTGCCAGCAGCCGACAGGGGCGCTCTTCCTACGAGCAGTACTTC
d_call: TRBD1; j_call: TRBJ1-2; v_call: TRBV9; clone_size: -; cdr3_aa: CASQGAQGYGYTF; cdr3_nt: TGTGCCAGCCAGGGGGCGCAGGGCTATGGCTACACCTTC
d_call: TRBD1; j_call: TRBJ1-1; v_call: TRBV10-3; clone_size: once; cdr3_aa: CAISATGTGVNTEAFF; cdr3_nt: TGTGCCATCAGTGCTACCGGGACAGGGGTGAACACTGAAGCTTTCTTT
d_call: TRBD1; j_call: TRBJ2-5; v_call: TRBV29-1; clone_size: -; cdr3_aa: CSVDRDREAETQYF; cdr3_nt: TGCAGCGTTGATAGGGACAGGGAGGCAGAGACCCAGTACTTC
d_call: TRBD1; j_call: TRBJ2-7; v_call: TRBV5-4; clone_size: once; cdr3_aa: CASSQGQAGGQYF; cdr3_nt: TGTGCCAGCAGCCAGGGACAGGCTGGTGGGCAGTACTTC
d_call: TRBD1; j_call: TRBJ2-5; v_call: TRBV18; clone_size: -; cdr3_aa: CASSPNRGAQETQYF; cdr3_nt: TGTGCCAGCTCACCAAACAGGGGGGCCCAAGAGACCCAGTACTTC
d_call: TRBD1; j_call: TRBJ2-7; v_call: TRBV19; clone_size: -; cdr3_aa: CASSSRDRETWKQYF; cdr3_nt: TGTGCCAGTAGTTCGAGGGACAGGGAGACTTGGAAGCAGTACTTC
d_call: -; j_call: TRBJ2-7; v_call: TRBV5-6; clone_size: -; cdr3_aa: CASSLGTALQEQYF; cdr3_nt: TGTGCCAGCAGCTTGGGGACAGCTTTACAGGAGCAGTACTTC
d_call: TRBD1; j_call: TRBJ1-5; v_call: TRBV7-2; clone_size: -; cdr3_aa: CASSLKQGHQPQHF; cdr3_nt: TGTGCCAGCAGCTTAAAACAGGGGCATCAGCCCCAGCATTTT
d_call: -; j_call: TRBJ2-7; v_call: TRBV5-1; clone_size: once; cdr3_aa: CASSPITGSRSYEQYF; cdr3_nt: TGCGCCAGCAGCCCGATAACAGGGTCAAGAAGTTACGAGCAGTACTTC
d_call: -; j_call: TRBJ2-3; v_call: TRBV29-1; clone_size: few; cdr3_aa: CSVARGGTSTDTQYF; cdr3_nt: TGCAGCGTCGCGAGGGGGGGTACTAGCACAGATACGCAGTATTTT
d_call: -; j_call: TRBJ1-3; v_call: TRBV5-1; clone_size: -; cdr3_aa: CASSLDSSGNTIYF; cdr3_nt: TGCGCCAGCAGCCTTGACAGCTCTGGAAACACCATATATTTT
d_call: TRBD1; j_call: TRBJ2-7; v_call: TRBV7-9; clone_size: -; cdr3_aa: CASRRRDSPSKSYEQYF; cdr3_nt: TGTGCCAGCAGAAGAAGGGACAGTCCATCGAAATCCTACGAGCAGTACTTC
d_call: -; j_call: TRBJ1-4; v_call: TRBV30; clone_size: -; cdr3_aa: CAWSARVKGEKLFF; cdr3_nt: TGTGCCTGGAGTGCGCGGGTAAAGGGTGAAAAACTGTTTTTT
d_call: -; j_call: TRBJ2-7; v_call: TRBV11-2; clone_size: -; cdr3_aa: CASSLEASRRYF; cdr3_nt: TGTGCCAGCAGCTTGGAGGCCTCCAGGAGGTACTTC
d_call: -; j_call: TRBJ1-1; v_call: TRBV6-6; clone_size: once; cdr3_aa: CACSAGFF; cdr3_nt: TGTGCCTGCTCCGCGGGTTTCTTT